The 8 T cell receptor beta chains below all came from one sample that was sequenced in a study of blood T cell repertoires in COVID-19. The assay was immunoSEQ multiplex PCR, and TCRdb's table has in-frame clones only and misses some. The top ten hold around 19% of the sample, which has under 130,000 clones, about 80% seen once. The sample was peripheral blood. These receptors were obtained from a woman in her sixties or seventies with acute or convalescent COVID-19.

The chain joins TRBV6-1 to TRBJ2-7; 9 bases map to TRBD1. Unmatched junction bases numbered 13, after V lost 4 bases and J lost 3 bases. CDR3 length: 17 residues. Germline CDR1 and CDR2: MNHNS and SASEGT. CDR3 DNA sequence: TGTGCCAGCAGTGCCCGAAGGGGGACAGGGTCAAACTACGAGCAGTACTTC. Translated: CASSARRGTGSNYEQYF.

The chain recombines TRBV2 with TRBJ2-7, with D tentatively TRBD2 (6 bases). V was trimmed by 9 bases and J by 4 bases, leaving 16 bases between them. The CDR3 covers 13 residues. The germline gives CDR1 SNHLY, CDR2 FYNNEI. The CDR3 bases are TGTGCCAGTAGGCAGGGACTCTCGTACGAGCAGTACTTC. Amino acid sequence: CASRQGLSYEQYF.

In regard to this clone: The sample holds other DNA sequences that translate to the same CDR3. V gene TRBV2 combines with J gene TRBJ2-7, with unresolved D. CDR1 SNHLY and CDR2 FYNNEI come from the germline V gene. The V end lost 5 bases, the J end lost 3 bases, and 5 bases lay between the germline ends. There are 11 residues in the CDR3. Here the CDR3 DNA reads TGTGCCAGCAGTACATACTACGAGCAGTACTTC. Translating it yields CASSTYYEQYF. Full variable domain (rest looked up from reference TRBV2 and TRBJ2-7): EPEVTQTPSHQVTQMGQEVILRCVPISNHLYFYWYRQILGQKVEFLVSFYNNEISEKSEIFDDQFSVERPDGSNFTLKIRSTKLEDSAMYFCASSTYYEQYFGPGTRLTVT.

The chain joins TRBV4-1 to TRBJ1-6; a weak D match, TRBD1 (6 bases). There are 13 residues in the CDR3. Germline V gives CDR1 MGHRA, CDR2 YSYEKL. With 4 bases removed from V and 9 bases from J, the gap between germline ends came to 10 bases. Here the CDR3 reads CASSRVRGSPLHF. Here the CDR3 DNA reads TGCGCCAGCAGCCGAGTCAGGGGTTCACCCCTCCACTTT.

The chain employs TRBV7-8 and TRBJ1-5; weak D call: TRBD1 (6 bases). Germline CDR1 and CDR2: SGHVS and FQNEAQ. The CDR3 totals 14 residues. V gave up 5 bases and J gave up 7 bases, with 15 bases separating them. DNA for the CDR3: TGTGCCAGCAGCCCCATCAGGGGATCCCAGCCCCAGCATTTT. Residues: CASSPIRGSQPQHF.

The chain employs TRBV5-4 and TRBJ2-5, with a possible D match to TRBD1 (5 bases). The CDR3 is 15 amino acids. Trimming removed 0 bases from V and 4 bases from J, with 13 bases in between. Germline values: CDR1 SGHNT, CDR2 YYREEE (reference sequence). The chain's CDR3 is CASSLEAGILETQYF. CDR3 nucleotides: TGTGCCAGCAGCTTGGAGGCAGGGATATTAGAGACCCAGTACTTC.

The chain has TRBV7-2 and TRBJ2-7; TRBD1 might be the D (6 bases). The CDR3 runs to 14 residues. Germline values: CDR1 SGHTA, CDR2 FQGNSA. Trimming took off 1 base at V and 4 bases at J, with 11 bases between the two ends. The CDR3 is CASSLEAGTYEQYF. CDR3 coding DNA: TGTGCCAGCAGCTTAGAGGCAGGGACATACGAGCAGTACTTC.

V is TRBV5-1 and J is TRBJ1-5; D gene ambiguous. Germline CDR1 SGHRS, CDR2 YFSETQ. Trimming cost V 0 bases and J 1 base, with 8 bases left between them. CDR3 length equals 15 residues. For the CDR3, the DNA is TGCGCCAGCAGCTTGGGGGCGCGAAGCAATCAGCCCCAGCATTTT. It specifies CASSLGARSNQPQHF. Complete variable domain (other parts from reference TRBV5-1 and TRBJ1-5): KAGVTQTPRYLIKTRGQQVTLSCSPISGHRSVSWYQQTPGQGLQFLFEYFSETQRNKGNFPGRFSGRQFSNSRSEMNVSTLELGDSALYLCASSLGARSNQPQHFGDGTRLSIL.